This TCR beta chain is from a study of T cells in localized non-small cell lung cancer. Whole-study findings and limits: A median approximately 53 of the top 100 tumor clones appeared in adjacent lung.

On this clone: Its target is not known.

The table came from immunoSEQ multiplex PCR; TCRdb's copy has only in-frame clones and leaves some out. The sample has tens of thousands of clones; 86% are singletons. The germline CDR1 and CDR2 sequences are LNHNV and YYDKDF (reference sequence). Trimming stripped 3 bases from V and 3 bases from J, with 17 bases between. CDR3 size: 16 residues. The chain joins TRBV15 to TRBJ2-5; the D gene is possibly TRBD1 (7 bases). Sequences were derived from peripheral blood, sampled before any cancer treatment. The clonotype comes from a male donor aged 60 or older with stage III squamous cell lung carcinoma. Here the CDR3 DNA reads TGTGCCACCAGCAGCCCGACAGGGAGGATAGAAGAGACCCAGTACTTC. This sequence encodes CATSSPTGRIEETQYF. The full variable domain, with the rest looked up from reference TRBV15 and TRBJ2-5, is DAMVIQNPRYQVTQFGKPVTLSCSQTLNHNVMYWYQQKSSQAPKLLFHYYDKDFNNEADTPDNFQSRRPNTSFCFLDIRSPGLGDTAMYLCATSSPTGRIEETQYFGPGTRLLVL.